This T cell receptor (beta chain) was retrieved from a study of blood T cell repertoires in COVID-19. J was trimmed by 9 bases and V by 11 bases; bases with no gene match: 8. The CDR3 has 12 residues. Assay used: immunoSEQ multiplex PCR; TCRdb lists only in-frame clones, some missing. This sample has roughly 200,000 clones, with roughly 86% found just once. The TCR originated in a man aged 18 to 29 with acute COVID-19. Sample: PBMCs or T cells enriched from blood (not recorded which). The J gene is TRBJ2-1, the V gene TRBV12-3 or TRBV12-4, with 9 bases lining up with TRBD2. As DNA, the CDR3 is TGTGCCGGGTCTAGCGGGATCGGTGAGCAGTTCTTC. This sequence encodes CAGSSGIGEQFF.